Here is one TCR beta chain with its context. This specimen comes from a study of blood T cell repertoires in COVID-19. On the study more broadly: From the United States, Italy and Spain came samples of acute and convalescent COVID-19. The cDNA or gDNA used as material had been derived from T cells, B-cell-depleted T cells, or PBMCs.

Original processing methods: Estimation of nucleated cell counts was performed using reference gene primer amplification. Profiling relied on immunoSEQ multiplex PCR, and the TCRdb table lists in-frame clones only, not all of them. V and J calls plus clone size are reproduced from that table; the DNA served to infer D and trimming. The sample lists 90,000 to 150,000 clones, 75% to 90% occurring once. The length of the CDR3 is 15 residues. With V trimmed by 5 bases and J by 4 bases, 9 bases remained unmatched. Germline assignment: CDR1 SGHVS and CDR2 FQNEAQ. The specimen sequenced was peripheral blood. The source is a man between 65 and 85 years old with active or convalescent COVID-19. The V call is TRBV7-8, the J call TRBJ2-5; 8 bases map to TRBD1. CDR3 nucleotides: TGTGCCAGCAGCCAAGGACAGGGAACAGGAGAGACCCAGTACTTC. This sequence encodes CASSQGQGTGETQYF.